Listed here are 18 T cell receptor beta chains from one sample, sequenced in a study of blood T cells in healthy people across ages. It was with a sample-barcoded 5' primer and a J-beta primer mix that a second PCR of roughly 6 to 11 cycles was run. TCRdb re-called the 5' RACE reads with MiXCR, one entry per CDR3 protein. The sample records some 780,000 distinct CDR3 sequences, approximately 60% being singletons. Material: blood. These receptors originate from a man aged 35-49 years in good health.

This clonotype has just one count. The chain combines TRBV9 with TRBJ2-1; D tentatively reads TRBD1 or TRBD2 (7 bases each). Germline V gene sequence: CDR1 SGDLS, CDR2 YYNGEE. This CDR3 spans 14 amino acids. The V gene lost 3 bases and the J gene lost 7 bases, with 14 bases spanning the gap. The CDR3: CASSGGEGANEQFF. The CDR3 DNA sequence: TGTGCCAGCAGCGGGGGGGAGGGGGCGAATGAGCAGTTCTTC. Variable domain in full (rest from reference TRBV9 and TRBJ2-1): DSGVTQTPKHLITATGQRVTLRCSPRSGDLSVYWYQQSLDQGLQFLIQYYNGEERAKGNILERFSAQQFPDLHSELNLSSLELGDSALYFCASSGGEGANEQFFGPGTRLTVL.

The V gene is TRBV5-1, the J gene TRBJ1-2; 7 nucleotides line up with TRBD1. The CDR3 spans 15 residues. With V trimmed by 2 bases and J by 2 bases, 6 bases remained unmatched. CDR1 and CDR2 from the germline V gene are SGHRS and YFSETQ. The CDR3 sequence is CASSFSIQGNYGYTF. The CDR3 nucleotides read TGCGCCAGCAGCTTCTCGATACAGGGGAACTATGGCTACACCTTC.

In nucleotides, the CDR3 is TGTGCCAGCAGCCAAGCGCTCGGGGCGCAGTACGAGCAGTACTTC. Translated, it gives CASSQALGAQYEQYF. This chain joins TRBV4-2 and TRBJ2-7, with D perhaps being TRBD1 or TRBD2 (5 bases each). This CDR3 comprises 15 residues. Germline CDR1 is LGHNA and CDR2 is YNFKEQ. V dropped 1 base and J dropped 4 bases, with 14 bases sitting between them.

This clonotype was seen a handful of times. The chain links TRBV20-1 to TRBJ2-4; D possibly corresponds to TRBD1 (5 bases). V lost 5 bases to trimming and J lost 0 bases, with 14 bases between them. The germline CDR1 and CDR2 sequences are DFQATT and SNEGSKA (reference sequence). The CDR3 has 15 amino acids. The CDR3 nucleotides read TGCAGTGCTGACCTAGGGGCGTTAGCCAAAAACATTCAGTACTTC. Translated: CSADLGALAKNIQYF.

In this sample, this clonotype turned up a few times. At one end the junction does not follow the germline gene, possibly because of a read error. This chain uses TRBV7-7 with TRBJ2-3, with D maybe TRBD2 (6 bases). This CDR3 comprises 15 residues. The germline V gene has CDR1 SSHAT and CDR2 FNYEAQ (reference sequence). In nucleotides, the CDR3 is TGTGCTAGCAGCTTGTCCCAGGGAGGAGGAGATACGCAGTATTTT. Translation gives CASSLSQGGGDTQYF.

This clonotype was counted between two and nine times. The chain couples TRBV6-5 to TRBJ1-2; TRBD1 matches at 7 bases. Germline CDR1 reads MNHEY; CDR2 reads SVGAGI. The length of the CDR3 is 13 residues. V lost 7 bases, J lost 4 bases, and 6 bases stayed unmatched. Written as DNA, the CDR3 is TGTGCCAGCAAAAAGACAGGGTTCTATGGCTACACCTTC. Its translation: CASKKTGFYGYTF.

This chain uses TRBV4-2 with TRBJ2-3; 8 bases are a match to TRBD2. Trimming cost V 1 base and J 5 bases; bases outside gene matches: 5. CDR1 and CDR2 from the germline V gene are LGHNA and YNFKEQ. The CDR3 has 15 amino acids. DNA of the CDR3: TGTGCCAGCAGCCAAGTCCGGGGGGGAAGAGATACGCAGTATTTT. It codes for CASSQVRGGRDTQYF.

This chain links TRBV7-7 with TRBJ2-1; TRBD1 matches at 8 bases. Trimming removed 1 base from V and 6 bases from J; junction bases left unmatched: 5. This CDR3 has 15 amino acids. The germline CDR1 and CDR2 sequences are SSHAT and FNYEAQ (reference sequence). The CDR3 sequence is CASSLEGQEFNEQFF. CDR3 in DNA: TGTGCCAGCAGCTTAGAGGGACAGGAGTTCAATGAGCAGTTCTTC.

V and J are TRBV11-3 and TRBJ1-1; D call uncertain. The length of the CDR3 is 13 residues. With 4 bases removed from V and 1 base from J, the gap between germline ends came to 7 bases. The germline CDR1 and CDR2 sequences are SGHNT and YENEEA. The CDR3 sequence: CASSWSPNTEAFF. The CDR3 DNA sequence: TGTGCCAGCAGCTGGAGCCCGAACACTGAAGCTTTCTTT. Variable domain in full (rest from reference TRBV11-3 and TRBJ1-1): EAGVVQSPRYKIIEKKQPVAFWCNPISGHNTLYWYLQNLGQGPELLIRYENEEAVDDSQLPKDRFSAERLKGVDSTLKIQPAELGDSAVYLCASSWSPNTEAFFGQGTRLTVV.

Only a few counts were recorded for this clonotype. This rearrangement joins TRBV7-2 to TRBJ2-1; no reliable D call. The germline V gene has CDR1 SGHTA and CDR2 FQGNSA. The length of the CDR3 is 13 residues. The V gene lost 2 bases and the J gene lost 4 bases, with 6 bases spanning the gap. The CDR3 DNA reads TGTGCCAGCAGCTTAAGACCGTACAATGAGCAGTTCTTC. This encodes CASSLRPYNEQFF. Looking up the rest from reference TRBV7-2 and TRBJ2-1 gives the full variable domain: GAGVSQSPSNKVTEKGKDVELRCDPISGHTALYWYRQSLGQGLEFLIYFQGNSAPDKSGLPSDRFSAERTGGSVSTLTIQRTQQEDSAVYLCASSLRPYNEQFFGPGTRLTVL.

Comment on this clonotype: Compared with germline, one end of the junction differs, possibly owing to a read error. V gene TRBV28 combines with J gene TRBJ1-5, with 10 positions matching TRBD1. CDR1 MDHEN and CDR2 SYDVKM come from the germline V gene. The CDR3 length is 15 residues. CDR3 sequence (DNA): TGTGTCAGCAGCCAAGGGACAGGGGTGAATCAGCCCCAGCATTTT. It is translated as CVSSQGTGVNQPQHF. Using reference TRBV28 and TRBJ1-5 for the parts outside the CDR3, the full variable domain is DVKVTQSSRYLVKRTGEKVFLECVQDMDHENMFWYRQDPGLGLRLIYFSYDVKMKEKGDIPEGYSVSREKKERFSLILESASTNQTSMYLCVSSQGTGVNQPQHFGDGTRLSIL.

J is TRBJ2-7 and V is TRBV20-1; TRBD2 matches 7 bases. CDR1 DFQATT and CDR2 SNEGSKA come from the germline V gene (reference sequence). The ends lost 2 bases at V and 3 bases at J; junction bases unmatched: 4. The CDR3 consists of 13 residues. The CDR3 sequence: CSARLAALYEQYF. CDR3 coding DNA: TGCAGTGCTAGACTAGCGGCGCTCTACGAGCAGTACTTC.

This sequence joins TRBV29-1 and TRBJ1-1; D call uncertain. The germline V gene has CDR1 SQVTM and CDR2 ANQGSEA. The ends were cut back, 3 bases at V and 1 base at J, with 9 bases in the middle. The CDR3 consists of 13 residues. The CDR3 spells CSVELGPNTEAFF. The CDR3 coding sequence is TGCAGCGTTGAGTTGGGCCCGAACACTGAAGCTTTCTTT.

The chain joins TRBV18 to TRBJ1-1, with D perhaps TRBD1 (5 bases). CDR1 is KGHSH and CDR2 is LQKENI in the germline V gene. Trimming cost V 5 bases and J 6 bases, with 10 bases left between them. This CDR3 has 12 amino acids. In nucleotides, the CDR3 is TGTGCCAGCTCAGGCGGGGCACCTGAAGCTTTCTTT. As protein: CASSGGAPEAFF. The full variable domain, rest sourced from reference TRBV18 and TRBJ1-1, is NAGVMQNPRHLVRRRGQEARLRCSPMKGHSHVYWYRQLPEEGLKFMVYLQKENIIDESGMPKERFSAEFPKEGPSILRIQQVVRGDSAAYFCASSGGAPEAFFGQGTRLTVV.

This clonotype showed up many times. The rearrangement joins TRBV28 to TRBJ1-6; D might be TRBD1 (6 bases). This CDR3 is 16 amino acids long. The V gene's germline CDR1 is MDHEN and CDR2 SYDVKM. Trimming cost V 7 bases and J 9 bases, with 22 bases left between them. The CDR3 bases are TGTGCCAGCACAAAGGGGGGCGGAAACCTGGGTTCACCCCTCCACTTT. It translates to CASTKGGGNLGSPLHF.

On this clonotype: This may come from a read error, since a much larger clone is one base off. The V call is TRBV28, the J call TRBJ1-2; a possible D gene is TRBD1 (6 bases). This CDR3 is 14 amino acids long. V shed 0 bases and J shed 5 bases, with 10 bases lying between them. Germline V gives CDR1 MDHEN, CDR2 SYDVKM. The CDR3: CASSLWGARYGYTF. In DNA form, the CDR3 reads TGTGCCAGCAGTTTATGGGGGGCAAGATATGGCTACACCTTC.

V and J are TRBV27 and TRBJ2-2; TRBD1 or TRBD2 may be the D gene (6 bases each). V was pared by 2 bases and J by 2 bases, with 9 bases between. This CDR3 spans 15 amino acids. Germline CDR1 reads MNHEY; CDR2 reads SMNVEV (reference sequence). The CDR3 spells CASSLRGDNTGELFF. The DNA for the CDR3 is TGTGCCAGCAGTTTAAGGGGGGACAACACCGGGGAGCTGTTTTTT.

CDR3 sequence (DNA): TGTGCCAGCAGCTTAGTGGACAGCTCCTACGAGCAGTACTTC. The encoded protein is CASSLVDSSYEQYF. This sequence joins TRBV7-9 and TRBJ2-7; a possible D gene is TRBD1 (6 bases). CDR3 length: 14 amino acids. V lost 1 base and J 0 bases, leaving 7 bases between the germline ends. CDR1 and CDR2 (germline): SEHNR, FQNEAQ (reference sequence).